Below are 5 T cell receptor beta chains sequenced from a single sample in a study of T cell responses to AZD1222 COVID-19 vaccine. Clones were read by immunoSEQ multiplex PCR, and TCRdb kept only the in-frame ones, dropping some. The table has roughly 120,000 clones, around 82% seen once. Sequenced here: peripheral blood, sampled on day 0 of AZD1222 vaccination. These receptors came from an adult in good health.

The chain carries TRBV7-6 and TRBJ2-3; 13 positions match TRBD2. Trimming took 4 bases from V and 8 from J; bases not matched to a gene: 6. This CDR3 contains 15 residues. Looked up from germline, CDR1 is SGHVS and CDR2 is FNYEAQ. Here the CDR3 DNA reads TGTGCCAGCAGCTCCTCGACTAGCGGGGGGAGTACGCAGTATTTT. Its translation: CASSSSTSGGSTQYF. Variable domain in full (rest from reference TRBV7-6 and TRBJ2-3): GAGVSQSPRYKVTKRGQDVALRCDPISGHVSLYWYRQALGQGPEFLTYFNYEAQQDKSGLPNDRFSAERPEGSISTLTIQRTEQRDSAMYRCASSSSTSGGSTQYFGPGTRLTVL.

CDR3 sequence: CASSSLLFSPLHF. The CDR3 DNA follows: TGTGCCAGCAGTTCCCTTTTGTTTTCACCCCTCCACTTT. The V call is TRBV28, the J call TRBJ1-6; D unresolved. Deletions cut 4 bases from V and 9 bases from J, with 10 bases between. Germline lookup yields CDR1 MDHEN and CDR2 SYDVKM. This CDR3 spans 13 amino acids.

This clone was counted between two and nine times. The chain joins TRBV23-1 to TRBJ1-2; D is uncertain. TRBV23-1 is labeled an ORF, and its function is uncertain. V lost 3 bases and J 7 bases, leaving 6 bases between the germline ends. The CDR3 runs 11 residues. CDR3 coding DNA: TGCGCCAGCAGTCAGGGATGTGGCTACACCTTC. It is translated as CASSQGCGYTF.

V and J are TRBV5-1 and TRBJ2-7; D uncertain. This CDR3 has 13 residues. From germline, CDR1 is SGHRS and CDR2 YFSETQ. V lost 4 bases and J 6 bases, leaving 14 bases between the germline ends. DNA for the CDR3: TGCGCCAGCAGCGGCGACCCGAAAGCCGAGCAGTACTTC. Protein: CASSGDPKAEQYF.

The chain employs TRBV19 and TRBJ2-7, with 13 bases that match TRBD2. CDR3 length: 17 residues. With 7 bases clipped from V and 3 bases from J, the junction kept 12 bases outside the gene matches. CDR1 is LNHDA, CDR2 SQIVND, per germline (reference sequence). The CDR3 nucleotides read TGTGCCAGTAAGCACCCCCGAGGACTAGCGGGGGTCTACGAGCAGTACTTC. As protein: CASKHPRGLAGVYEQYF. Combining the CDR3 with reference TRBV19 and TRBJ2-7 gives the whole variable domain DGGITQSPKYLFRKEGQNVTLSCEQNLNHDAMYWYRQDPGQGLRLIYYSQIVNDFQKGDIAEGYSVSREKKESFPLTVTSAQKNPTAFYLCASKHPRGLAGVYEQYFGPGTRLTVT.